Listed below are T cell receptor beta chains from one sample, sequenced in a study of blood T cell repertoires in COVID-19. Method: immunoSEQ multiplex PCR; TCRdb's copy keeps in-frame clones and lacks some. Of 180,000 or so clones in the sample, about 85% were seen once. The specimen sequenced was PBMCs or T cells enriched from blood (not recorded which). Receptor source: a man aged 35-49 years who had recovered from COVID-19. Both conserved end residues are part of each CDR3. The D gene is left open where the match is weak. Clone size appears in some rows only: once, few, many, or a class for an expanded clone.

>.|TRBJ1-1|TRBV6-5|once|16
CASSYLETGRNTEAFF
TGTGCCAGCAGTTACCTCGAAACAGGACGGAACACTGAAGCTTTCTTT
>TRBD1|TRBJ1-2|TRBV6-5|.|15
CASSRQGVPLGGYTF
TGTGCCAGCAGTCGCCAGGGGGTCCCCCTGGGTGGCTACACCTTC
>TRBD1|TRBJ1-2|TRBV19|.|15
CASRQRTGANYGYTF
TGTGCCAGTAGACAACGGACAGGGGCTAACTATGGCTACACCTTC
>.|TRBJ1-2|TRBV27|.|14
CASSLGQGKYGYTF
TGTGCCAGCAGTTTAGGTCAGGGGAAGTATGGCTACACCTTC
>TRBD2|TRBJ2-1|TRBV19|.|17
CASTVTGGPRAYNEQFF
TGTGCCAGTACGGTAACGGGGGGGCCAAGAGCCTACAATGAGCAGTTCTTC
>.|TRBJ1-4|TRBV30|.|15
CAWSASLRENEKLFF
TGTGCCTGGAGTGCAAGCTTAAGAGAAAATGAAAAACTGTTTTTT
>.|TRBJ1-5|TRBV28|.|16
CASSLDRFYSNQPQHF
TGTGCCAGCAGCCTGGACAGATTTTATAGCAATCAGCCCCAGCATTTT
>TRBD1|TRBJ2-3|TRBV5-1|.|15
CASSLETGVTDTQYF
TGCGCCAGCAGCTTGGAGACAGGGGTGACAGATACGCAGTATTTT
>.|TRBJ2-2|TRBV7-8|few|14
CASSSAGRAGELFF
TGTGCCAGCAGCTCCGCTGGGCGGGCCGGGGAGCTGTTTTTT
>.|TRBJ2-3|TRBV5-1|.|14
CASSLTTNSDTQYF
TGCGCCAGCAGCTTGACGACAAATTCAGATACGCAGTATTTT
>.|TRBJ2-3|TRBV11-3|.|13
CASRSPHEDTQYF
TGTGCCAGCAGATCCCCCCACGAGGATACGCAGTATTTT
>.|TRBJ1-1|TRBV6-5|.|13
CATTDRRRTEAFF
TGTGCCACCACCGACAGACGCCGCACTGAAGCTTTCTTT
>TRBD1|TRBJ2-3|TRBV28|.|14
CASMPTGGTDTQYF
TGTGCCAGCATGCCGACAGGGGGCACAGATACGCAGTATTTT
>TRBD1|TRBJ1-2|TRBV6-9|.|17
CASGPRQPGQGTHGYTF
TGTGCCAGCGGACCAAGACAACCGGGACAGGGAACGCATGGCTACACCTTC
>TRBD2|TRBJ2-3|TRBV4-1|once|15
CASSVQRERPDTQYF
TGCGCCAGCAGCGTCCAGCGGGAGAGGCCAGATACGCAGTATTTT
>TRBD1|TRBJ1-3|TRBV6-2/TRBV6-3|.|15
CASSRMRAGGNTIYF
TGTGCCAGCAGCCGCATGAGAGCAGGGGGGAACACCATATATTTT
>.|TRBJ2-7|TRBV2|once|15
CASSEEAIGSYEQYF
TGTGCCAGCAGTGAGGAAGCTATCGGGTCCTACGAGCAGTACTTC
>.|TRBJ1-3|TRBV7-2|.|13
CASSSNPGNTIYF
TGTGCCAGCAGCTCTAACCCTGGAAACACCATATATTTT
>.|TRBJ2-2|TRBV6-1|.|13
CASSESGTGELFF
TGTGCCAGCAGTGAATCGGGCACCGGGGAGCTGTTTTTT
>.|TRBJ1-1|TRBV11-2|few|15
CASSLEGSGNTEAFF
TGTGCCAGCAGCTTAGAGGGGAGTGGTAACACTGAAGCTTTCTTT
>.|TRBJ2-5|TRBV7-9|once|15
CASTSLGAAEETQYF
TGTGCCAGCACCTCTCTAGGGGCAGCCGAAGAGACCCAGTACTTC
>.|TRBJ2-7|TRBV25-1|.|11
CASTLSYEQYF
TGTGCCAGCACTCTGTCCTACGAGCAGTACTTC
>.|TRBJ1-4|TRBV7-6|.|14
CASSLSGRVEKLFF
TGTGCCAGCAGCTTATCGGGGAGAGTTGAAAAACTGTTTTTT
>.|TRBJ1-1|TRBV5-1|.|15
CASSWKWQGTTEAFF
TGCGCCAGCAGCTGGAAATGGCAGGGTACAACCGAAGCTTTCTTT
>TRBD2|TRBJ2-6|TRBV7-8|.|19
CASSLAASGGLSGANVLTF
TGTGCCAGCAGCTTAGCTGCTAGCGGGGGCCTCTCTGGGGCCAACGTCCTGACTTTC
>TRBD2|TRBJ2-2|TRBV15|.|17
CATSRERLAGRTGELFF
TGTGCCACCAGCAGAGAGCGACTAGCGGGCAGGACCGGGGAGCTGTTTTTT
>TRBD1|TRBJ1-5|TRBV10-2|.|15
CATSPNTGGNQPQHF
TGCGCCACCTCACCCAATACAGGGGGGAATCAGCCCCAGCATTTT
>TRBD2|TRBJ2-1|TRBV7-9|few|15
CASRGGLAGRHEQFF
TGTGCCAGCAGGGGGGGACTAGCGGGGCGGCATGAGCAGTTCTTC
>.|TRBJ2-2|TRBV9|.|13
CASSSGNTGELFF
TGTGCCAGCAGTTCGGGGAACACCGGGGAGCTGTTTTTT
>.|TRBJ1-1|TRBV18|.|15
CASSPLRGRDTEAFF
TGTGCCAGCTCACCACTTAGGGGAAGGGACACTGAAGCTTTCTTT
>.|TRBJ2-1|TRBV7-3|.|15
CASSLSQDRYNEQFF
TGTGCCAGCAGCTTATCCCAGGACAGATACAATGAGCAGTTCTTC
>TRBD1|TRBJ1-5|TRBV30|.|16
CAWSPGTGGVGQPQHF
TGTGCCTGGAGTCCCGGGACAGGGGGTGTCGGTCAGCCCCAGCATTTT
>TRBD1|TRBJ1-1|TRBV5-1|.|17
CASSPLLTGFKNTEAFF
TGCGCCAGCAGCCCCCTCTTGACAGGGTTTAAGAACACTGAAGCTTTCTTT
>TRBD2|TRBJ2-5|TRBV7-2|.|17
CASSLVATSPFQETQYF
TGTGCCAGCAGCTTAGTGGCGACTAGCCCCTTCCAAGAGACCCAGTACTTC
>.|TRBJ1-5|TRBV12-3/TRBV12-4|.|13
CASQGSSNQPQHF
TGTGCCAGCCAGGGAAGTAGCAATCAGCCCCAGCATTTT
>TRBD2|TRBJ2-7|TRBV6-2/TRBV6-3|few|14
CASSYGTSAYEQYF
TGTGCCAGCAGTTACGGGACTAGCGCCTACGAGCAGTACTTC
>.|TRBJ1-2|TRBV19|.|14
CASSRGEGGYGYTF
TGTGCCAGTAGTCGAGGGGAGGGTGGCTATGGCTACACCTTC
>.|TRBJ2-7|TRBV12-2|.|16
CASRPIPGQGSYEQYF
TGTGCAAGTCGACCTATTCCGGGACAGGGGTCATACGAGCAGTACTTC
>.|TRBJ1-5|TRBV15|once|14
CATSRDGGYQPQHF
TGTGCCACCAGCAGAGATGGAGGGTACCAGCCCCAGCATTTT
>.|TRBJ1-5|TRBV5-8|.|12
CASSSGLQPQHF
TGTGCCAGCAGCTCAGGGTTGCAGCCCCAGCATTTT
>TRBD1|TRBJ1-1|TRBV28|.|15
CASSSPPRGETEAFF
TGTGCCAGCAGTTCCCCACCCAGGGGGGAGACTGAAGCTTTCTTT
>.|TRBJ2-4|TRBV2|once|15
CASSEGAAAKNIQYF
TGTGCCAGCAGTGAAGGGGCAGCAGCCAAAAACATTCAGTACTTC
>.|TRBJ1-3|TRBV6-5|.|15
CASTVQRSSGNTIYF
TGTGCCAGCACAGTACAGCGGTCCTCTGGAAACACCATATATTTT
>TRBD1|TRBJ1-1|TRBV5-1|.|14
CASSEGQGVAEAFF
TGCGCCAGCAGCGAAGGACAGGGGGTAGCTGAAGCTTTCTTT
>TRBD1|TRBJ1-3|TRBV5-1|.|14
CASSGGTAGNTIYF
TGCGCCAGCAGCGGGGGGACAGCTGGAAACACCATATATTTT
>.|TRBJ2-7|TRBV19|.|18
CASSISGPRGAQIYEQYF
TGTGCCAGTAGTATCTCCGGGCCCCGGGGGGCGCAGATCTACGAGCAGTACTTC
>.|TRBJ2-1|TRBV5-8|.|15
CASSLGQTAYNEQFF
TGTGCCAGCAGCTTGGGGCAAACCGCCTACAATGAGCAGTTCTTC
>.|TRBJ1-5|TRBV28|.|14
CASSLVRAAQPQHF
TGTGCCAGCAGTTTAGTGAGGGCGGCTCAGCCCCAGCATTTT
>TRBD1|TRBJ1-2|TRBV19|.|14
CASSSDRGLDGYTF
TGTGCCAGTAGTTCCGACAGGGGGTTAGATGGCTACACCTTC
>TRBD1|TRBJ1-2|TRBV2|.|12
CASSGTVHGYTF
TGTGCCAGCAGCGGGACAGTCCATGGCTACACCTTC
>TRBD1|TRBJ1-2|TRBV30|few|15
CAWRPGQRANYGYTF
TGTGCCTGGAGGCCGGGACAGAGAGCAAACTATGGCTACACCTTC
>.|TRBJ2-7|TRBV19|.|15
CASSRRTGGTYEQYF
TGTGCCAGTAGTCGGCGAACCGGGGGAACCTACGAGCAGTACTTC
>.|TRBJ1-1|TRBV18|.|15
CASSPPAGVNTEAFF
TGTGCCAGCTCACCACCAGCAGGGGTGAACACTGAAGCTTTCTTT
>.|TRBJ2-2|TRBV18|.|18
CASSPLFLRGADTGELFF
TGTGCCAGCTCACCACTATTTCTCAGGGGCGCGGACACCGGGGAGCTGTTTTTT
>TRBD1|TRBJ2-5|TRBV19|.|16
CASSILGQGRGETQYF
TGTGCCAGTAGTATCCTTGGACAGGGGAGGGGGGAGACCCAGTACTTC